The 24 T cell receptor beta chains below were found in one sample sequenced in a study of identical twins. Using its own MiXCR run on the 5' RACE reads, TCRdb lists one record per CDR3 protein. The sample lists a few hundred thousand distinct CDR3 sequences, approximately 18% occurring once. Specimen: naive T cells sorted from blood. The receptors originated from a middle-aged man in good health.

This clonotype was recorded a few times. The chain is built from TRBV4-3 and TRBJ2-1; 12 nucleotides line up with TRBD2. Germline V CDR1 and CDR2: LGHNA, YSLEER. V lost 0 bases to trimming and J lost 5 bases; unmatched junction nucleotides: 5. This CDR3 has 17 residues. The CDR3 DNA follows: TGCGCCAGCAGCCAAGAACTAGCGGGAGGATCGCACAATGAGCAGTTCTTC. It is translated as CASSQELAGGSHNEQFF.

This clonotype showed up many times. This chain links TRBV12-3 or TRBV12-4 with TRBJ2-3; D gene uncertain. CDR3 length: 15 residues. The V end lost 5 bases, the J end lost 4 bases, and 16 bases lay between the germline ends. CDR3 loop: CASSREANLADTQYF. The CDR3 coding sequence is TGTGCCAGCAGTCGAGAAGCCAATTTGGCAGATACGCAGTATTTT.

The chain has TRBV4-3 and TRBJ1-4; D is unclear. V lost 1 base and J lost 8, with 8 bases in between. Germline V CDR1 and CDR2: LGHNA, YSLEER. The CDR3 runs 13 residues. The CDR3 is CASSQVLGEKLFF. The CDR3 coding sequence is TGCGCCAGCAGCCAAGTCTTGGGCGAAAAACTGTTTTTT.

Only a few counts were recorded for this clonotype. This rearrangement joins TRBV29-1 to TRBJ2-7; 11 bases are shared with TRBD2. CDR3 size: 16 residues. V trimming: 6 bases; J trimming: 4 bases; junction bases outside the gene matches: 14. Per the germline V gene, CDR1 is SQVTM and CDR2 is ANQGSEA. The CDR3 region has the DNA TGCAGCGTAGCCACCCTCTTACTAGCGGGAGCGTACGAGCAGTACTTC. This encodes CSVATLLLAGAYEQYF.

In its sample, this clonotype was seen a few times. Written as DNA, the CDR3 is TGCAGTGCTAGAGAGGGATCCCGCGCCTATTCACCCCTCCACTTT. This codes for CSAREGSRAYSPLHF. The J gene is TRBJ1-6, the V gene TRBV20-1; D ambiguous. V lost 0 bases and J lost 8, with 14 bases in between. Germline CDR1 reads DFQATT; CDR2 reads SNEGSKA (reference sequence). The CDR3 runs to 15 residues.

This clonotype was observed at least ten times. The rearrangement uses TRBV19 and TRBJ1-2, with unresolved D. Trimming removed 5 bases at V and 4 bases at J, with 11 bases between. The germline V gene encodes CDR1 LNHDA and CDR2 SQIVND (reference sequence). The CDR3 length is 13 residues. CDR3 bases: TGTGCCAGTAGTTATGGACTCTCCTATGGCTACACCTTC. Translating gives CASSYGLSYGYTF.

The table lists this clonotype with many counts. This rearrangement joins TRBV12-3 or TRBV12-4 to TRBJ2-7; TRBD1 or TRBD2 may be the D gene (6 bases each). Trimming took 3 bases from V and 3 from J, leaving 18 bases between them. CDR3 length: 16 residues. The DNA of the CDR3 is TGTGCCAGCAGTTTTAATAGGGGGGTCTCCTTCTACGAGCAGTACTTC. Translated: CASSFNRGVSFYEQYF.

This clonotype was observed a few times. The chain employs TRBV7-9 and TRBJ2-1, with 14 bases fitting TRBD2. CDR1 and CDR2 (germline): SEHNR, FQNEAQ (reference sequence). Trimming at V came to 4 bases and at J to 14 bases, leaving 4 bases not matched to a gene. The CDR3 has 13 amino acids. The CDR3 nucleotides read TGTGCCAGCAGCTCCGGGACTAGCGGGAGAGAGTTCTTC. It yields the protein CASSSGTSGREFF.

This clonotype was found a few times. The chain couples TRBV12-3 or TRBV12-4 to TRBJ1-3; D gene unclear. This CDR3 contains 12 residues. V lost 10 bases, J lost 2 bases, and 9 bases lay in between. This CDR3 is CATSAAGNTIYF. The CDR3 DNA is TGTGCCACCTCCGCGGCTGGAAACACCATATATTTT.

This rearrangement joins TRBV6-9 to TRBJ1-6, with D uncertain. Germline CDR1 reads MNHGY; CDR2 reads SVAAGI. V lost 2 bases, J lost 8 bases, and 1 base lay in between. This CDR3 has 11 residues. This chain's CDR3 is CASSYHSPLHF. The CDR3 bases are TGTGCCAGCAGTTATCATTCACCCCTCCACTTT.

The V and J genes are TRBV15 and TRBJ2-5, with D maybe TRBD2 (5 bases). The length of the CDR3 is 16 residues. Germline V CDR1 and CDR2: LNHNV, YYDKDF (reference sequence). V gave up 2 bases and J gave up 4 bases, with 17 bases separating them. Here the CDR3 reads CATSRTHLGAAETQYF. The CDR3 bases are TGTGCCACCAGCAGAACCCACCTTGGAGCGGCAGAGACCCAGTACTTC.

This clonotype was detected ten times or more. V usage is TRBV6-1 and J usage is TRBJ2-4; 7 bases map to TRBD1. This CDR3 is built from 13 residues. J was trimmed by 7 bases and V by 6 bases; bases with no gene match: 6. Germline V gene lookup returns CDR1 MNHNS and CDR2 SASEGT. For the CDR3, the DNA is TGTGCCAGCAGGCGACAGGGCGGGAACATTCAGTACTTC. Its translation is CASRRQGGNIQYF.

This clonotype showed up just a few times. The chain links TRBV13 to TRBJ1-2; 9 nucleotides match TRBD1. Germline CDR1 PRHDT, CDR2 FYEKMQ (reference sequence). The ends lost 1 base at V and 3 bases at J; junction bases unmatched: 9. CDR3 length: 17 residues. Here the CDR3 reads CASSLEGQGYIDYGYTF. CDR3 coding DNA: TGTGCCAGCAGCTTAGAGGGACAGGGCTACATCGACTATGGCTACACCTTC.

For this clonotype: Given a much more abundant clone one base away, this may be a read error. The chain links TRBV12-3 or TRBV12-4 to TRBJ2-3; D is undetermined. The CDR3 extends over 12 amino acids. In nucleotides, the CDR3 is TGTGCCACCGTTGGGCTCACAGATACGCGGTATTTT. Protein sequence: CATVGLTDTRYF.

Ten or more counts support this clonotype. The chain carries TRBV27 and TRBJ2-2; 7 bases align to TRBD1. Germline lookup yields CDR1 MNHEY and CDR2 SMNVEV (reference sequence). The ends lost 3 bases at V and 7 bases at J; junction bases unmatched: 5. The CDR3 length is 14 residues. CDR3 sequence: CASSLVGGGGELFF. The CDR3 DNA sequence: TGTGCCAGCAGTTTGGTAGGGGGCGGCGGGGAGCTGTTTTTT.

The chain uses TRBV29-1 and TRBJ1-2; 9 bases agree with TRBD1. J gave up 7 bases and V 6 bases, and 6 bases lay outside the gene matches. CDR1 is SQVTM and CDR2 is ANQGSEA in the germline V gene. The CDR3 loop spans 12 amino acids. The DNA of the CDR3 is TGCAGCGTCTCACAGGGGGCATTTGGCTACACCTTC. Protein: CSVSQGAFGYTF.

CDR3 DNA: TGTGCCAGCAGCTCCACGGGACTAGGCGCCAATGAGCAGTTCTTC. Translation gives CASSSTGLGANEQFF. The rearrangement joins TRBV7-9 to TRBJ2-1; 8 nucleotides line up with TRBD2. Germline CDR1 reads SEHNR; CDR2 reads FQNEAQ (reference sequence). J lost 6 bases, V lost 4 bases, and 8 bases had no gene match. CDR3 length equals 15 residues.

The table lists this clonotype with many counts. V and J are TRBV5-1 and TRBJ2-1; D remains ambiguous. Trimming pared 2 bases from V and 4 bases from J, leaving 10 bases between. The CDR3 sequence is 14 residues long. The germline gives CDR1 SGHRS, CDR2 YFSETQ. The CDR3, as DNA: TGCGCCAGCAGCTTTAGGCCAACTTACAATGAGCAGTTCTTC. Its translation is CASSFRPTYNEQFF.

This clonotype has a handful of counts. The chain couples TRBV6-2 or TRBV6-3 to TRBJ2-1; 11 nucleotides align to TRBD2. CDR3 length: 15 residues. Germline V lookup: CDR1 MNHEY, CDR2 SVGEGT. With V trimmed by 4 bases and J by 7 bases, 6 bases remained unmatched. The chain's CDR3 is CASSFRGLAANEQFF. The CDR3, as DNA: TGTGCCAGCAGTTTCAGGGGACTAGCGGCTAATGAGCAGTTCTTC.

This chain links TRBV5-1 with TRBJ1-2; possibly TRBD1 for D (5 bases). Germline V CDR1 and CDR2: SGHRS, YFSETQ. Trimming took 4 bases from V and 6 from J, leaving 10 bases between them. CDR3 length: 12 residues. CDR3 sequence reads: CASSPVGDGYTF. CDR3 in DNA: TGCGCCAGCAGCCCGGTAGGGGATGGCTACACCTTC. Looking up the rest from reference TRBV5-1 and TRBJ1-2 gives the full variable domain: KAGVTQTPRYLIKTRGQQVTLSCSPISGHRSVSWYQQTPGQGLQFLFEYFSETQRNKGNFPGRFSGRQFSNSRSEMNVSTLELGDSALYLCASSPVGDGYTFGSGTRLTVV.

This clonotype was counted between two and nine times. The V gene is TRBV18, the J gene TRBJ2-4; D is unclear. CDR3 length: 15 residues. Germline V gene sequence: CDR1 KGHSH, CDR2 LQKENI. V was pared by 3 bases and J by 3 bases, with 12 bases between. The CDR3 DNA sequence: TGTGCCAGCTCACCCCCAGGAGTGAACAAAAACATTCAGTACTTC. Its protein product is CASSPPGVNKNIQYF.

The chain couples TRBV20-1 to TRBJ1-5, with D possibly matching TRBD1 (6 bases). The length of the CDR3 is 14 residues. V was pared by 5 bases and J by 6 bases, with 17 bases between. In germline, CDR1 is DFQATT, CDR2 SNEGSKA (reference sequence). The chain's CDR3 is CSAPRGGGGQPQHF. CDR3 bases: TGCAGTGCTCCAAGGGGGGGAGGAGGTCAGCCCCAGCATTTT.

In this sample, this clonotype turned up many times. The V and J genes are TRBV29-1 and TRBJ1-5; D gene uncertain. The germline gives CDR1 SQVTM, CDR2 ANQGSEA. This CDR3 is built from 12 residues. Trimming cost V 4 bases and J 2 bases, with 6 bases left between them. The CDR3 DNA sequence: TGCAGCGTTGGGGCAGGCAATCAGCCCCAGCATTTT. This encodes CSVGAGNQPQHF.

This clonotype was recorded at least ten times. CDR3 amino acids: CASSLLSSGNTIYF. CDR3 bases: TGTGCCAGCAGTTTATTGAGCTCTGGAAACACCATATATTTT. The genes are TRBV28 and TRBJ1-3; D gene uncertain. Germline values: CDR1 MDHEN, CDR2 SYDVKM. Trimming removed 1 base from V and 0 bases from J, with 4 bases in between. CDR3 length: 14 amino acids.